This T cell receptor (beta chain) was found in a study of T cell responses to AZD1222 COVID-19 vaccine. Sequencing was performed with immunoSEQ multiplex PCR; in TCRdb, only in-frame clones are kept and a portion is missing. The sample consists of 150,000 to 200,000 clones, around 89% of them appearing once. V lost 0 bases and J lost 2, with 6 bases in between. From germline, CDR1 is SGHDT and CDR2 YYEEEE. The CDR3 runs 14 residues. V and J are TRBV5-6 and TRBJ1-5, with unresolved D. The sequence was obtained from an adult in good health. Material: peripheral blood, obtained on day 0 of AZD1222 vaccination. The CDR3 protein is CASSLVGGNQPQHF. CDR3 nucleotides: TGTGCCAGCAGCTTGGTTGGGGGCAATCAGCCCCAGCATTTT. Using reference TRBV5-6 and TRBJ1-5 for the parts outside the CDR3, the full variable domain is DAGVTQSPTHLIKTRGQQVTLRCSPKSGHDTVSWYQQALGQGPQFIFQYYEEEERQRGNFPDRFSGHQFPNYSSELNVNALLLGDSALYLCASSLVGGNQPQHFGDGTRLSIL.